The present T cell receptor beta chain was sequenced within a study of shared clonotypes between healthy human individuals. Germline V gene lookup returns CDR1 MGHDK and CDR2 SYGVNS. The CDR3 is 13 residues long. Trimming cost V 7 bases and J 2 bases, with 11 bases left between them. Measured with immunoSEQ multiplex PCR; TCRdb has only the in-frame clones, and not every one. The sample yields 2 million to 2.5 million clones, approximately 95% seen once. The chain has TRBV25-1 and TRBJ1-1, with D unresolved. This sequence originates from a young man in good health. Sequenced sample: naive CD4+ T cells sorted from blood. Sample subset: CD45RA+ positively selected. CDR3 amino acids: CASNGQINTEAFF. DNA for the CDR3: TGTGCCAGCAATGGCCAGATCAACACTGAAGCTTTCTTT.